A single sample gave rise to the 17 T cell receptor beta chains below, sequenced in a study of T-cell reconstitution after alpha-beta-depleted transplantation in children. The authors prepared the TCRbeta library with unique molecular identifiers. TCRdb itself ran the PCR reads through MiXCR, one entry per CDR3 protein. The table shows around 960,000 distinct CDR3 sequences, with under 30% occurring only once. Material: PBMCs, mostly from graft donor cells, obtained 360 days after TCRalphabeta/CD19-depleted stem cell transplant. The receptors stem from a boy less than two years old who had a stem cell transplant for SCID, so the T cells may come from the graft donor.

The V and J genes are TRBV5-1 and TRBJ2-2, with 8 bases identical to TRBD1. Germline V gene data show CDR1 as SGHRS and CDR2 as YFSETQ. V lost 7 bases and J lost 0; bases outside the gene matches: 8. This CDR3 is built from 16 residues. The CDR3 spells CASSYPGQANTGELFF. Here the CDR3 DNA reads TGCGCCAGCTCCTACCCGGGACAGGCGAACACCGGGGAGCTGTTTTTT.

V gene TRBV15 combines with J gene TRBJ2-2; D is tentatively TRBD1 or TRBD2 (5 bases each). The CDR3 loop spans 13 amino acids. With 5 bases removed from V and 6 bases from J, the gap between germline ends came to 10 bases. Germline values: CDR1 LNHNV, CDR2 YYDKDF (reference sequence). CDR3: CATSPGSAGELFF. The CDR3 bases are TGTGCCACCAGCCCAGGGAGCGCCGGGGAGCTGTTTTTT.

This clonotype was seen a few times. The chain has TRBV3-1 and TRBJ1-6; possibly TRBD1 for D (5 bases). Germline CDR1 and CDR2: LGHDT and YNNKEL (reference sequence). This CDR3 has 15 amino acids. V gave up 4 bases and J gave up 5 bases, with 12 bases separating them. The chain's CDR3 is CASSLDDRDNSPLHF. The DNA for the CDR3 is TGTGCCAGCAGCCTCGATGACAGAGATAATTCACCCCTCCACTTT.

The genes are TRBV27 and TRBJ1-1; D unclear. With 7 bases removed from V and 5 bases from J, the gap between germline ends came to 20 bases. In germline, CDR1 is MNHEY, CDR2 SMNVEV (reference sequence). The length of the CDR3 is 15 residues. The CDR3 nucleotides read TGTGCCAGCATCGGTACGGGCCGAACGAATACTGAAGCTTTCTTT. Its translation is CASIGTGRTNTEAFF.

The sample holds a few counts of this clonotype. V and J are TRBV25-1 and TRBJ2-2; D is unclear. Trimming pared 2 bases from V and 11 bases from J, leaving 12 bases between. Germline V gene data show CDR1 as MGHDK and CDR2 as SYGVNS. The CDR3 extends over 13 amino acids. The CDR3 loop is CASSELGSRELFF. The CDR3 region has the DNA TGTGCCAGCAGTGAACTCGGGTCACGTGAGCTGTTTTTT.

This chain uses TRBV11-2 with TRBJ2-2; D possibly corresponds to TRBD2 (6 bases). V shed 5 bases and J shed 1 base, with 20 bases lying between them. Germline V CDR1 and CDR2: SGHAT, FQNNGV. This CDR3 has 18 residues. In DNA, the CDR3 is TGTGCCAGCAGCCCCTGGACGGGAGTAGTGGGGAACACCGGGGAGCTGTTTTTT. Its translation is CASSPWTGVVGNTGELFF.

The chain carries TRBV12-3 or TRBV12-4 and TRBJ2-2; D might be TRBD1 (5 bases). Trimming shortened V by 5 bases and J by 7 bases, and 11 bases separated the two germline ends. There are 13 residues in the CDR3. This CDR3 reads CASSPGLGGELFF. CDR3 sequence (DNA): TGTGCCAGCAGTCCAGGGTTAGGCGGGGAGCTGTTTTTT.

This clonotype has more than one count but fewer than ten. The rearrangement uses TRBV20-1 and TRBJ2-3; the match to TRBD2 covers 9 bases. Germline CDR1 reads DFQATT; CDR2 reads SNEGSKA (reference sequence). The CDR3 consists of 17 residues. J lost 1 base, V lost 2 bases, and 10 bases had no gene match. CDR3 loop: CSARTFSGGSRTDTQYF. DNA of the CDR3: TGCAGTGCTAGAACCTTTAGCGGGGGCTCCCGCACAGATACGCAGTATTTT.

The rearrangement uses TRBV9 and TRBJ1-5, with 9 bases fitting TRBD1. The germline V gene encodes CDR1 SGDLS and CDR2 YYNGEE. The CDR3 consists of 15 residues. Germline trimming cut 4 bases from V and 4 bases from J; bases unmatched to any gene: 6. The CDR3 sequence: CASSRGQGRNQPQHF. In DNA form, the CDR3 reads TGTGCCAGCAGCAGGGGACAGGGACGGAATCAGCCCCAGCATTTT.

This clonotype came up a few times. J is TRBJ2-5 and V is TRBV29-1, with D hard to call. Germline V gene lookup returns CDR1 SQVTM and CDR2 ANQGSEA. This CDR3 is 12 amino acids long. The ends were cut back, 6 bases at V and 3 bases at J, with 11 bases in the middle. The CDR3 here is CSVGVREETQYF. The CDR3 region has the DNA TGCAGCGTCGGTGTTAGGGAAGAGACCCAGTACTTC. Based on the CDR3 plus reference TRBV29-1 and TRBJ2-5, the full variable domain is SAVISQKPSRDICQRGTSLTIQCQVDSQVTMMFWYRQQPGQSLTLIATANQGSEATYESGFVIDKFPISRPNLTFSTLTVSNMSPEDSSIYLCSVGVREETQYFGPGTRLLVL.

The chain uses TRBV19 and TRBJ1-2; TRBD1 might be the D (5 bases). Germline CDR1 is LNHDA and CDR2 is SQIVND (reference sequence). V lost 6 bases to trimming and J lost 0 bases, with 17 bases between them. This CDR3 spans 16 amino acids. The CDR3 nucleotides are TGTGCCAGTAGCCCCCCAACAGGCAGAACTAACTATGGCTACACCTTC. Translating it yields CASSPPTGRTNYGYTF.

The chain uses TRBV5-1 and TRBJ2-1; D remains ambiguous. The CDR3 consists of 14 residues. Per germline, CDR1 SGHRS and CDR2 YFSETQ. V was clipped by 5 bases and J by 6 bases, with 15 bases between them. CDR3 sequence (DNA): TGCGCCAGCAGACGCGCCTCCCTCAGCAATGAGCAGTTCTTC. Protein product: CASRRASLSNEQFF.

This chain joins TRBV6-6 and TRBJ2-1; D is unresolved. The CDR3 covers 13 residues. V lost 1 base and J 9 bases, leaving 10 bases between the germline ends. Germline values: CDR1 MNHNY, CDR2 SVGAGI (reference sequence). The CDR3 here is CASSYLSGGEQFF. The CDR3 bases are TGTGCCAGCAGTTACTTATCGGGTGGTGAGCAGTTCTTC.

CDR3 residues: CSLGTGGFDTQYF. The CDR3 nucleotides are TGCAGCCTGGGGACAGGGGGTTTCGATACGCAGTATTTT. J is TRBJ2-3 and V is TRBV29-1; TRBD1 aligns across 11 bases. This CDR3 spans 13 amino acids. The V gene end was trimmed by 8 bases and the J gene end by 6 bases; junction bases not matched to a gene: 7. The germline CDR1 and CDR2 sequences are SQVTM and ANQGSEA.

This clonotype was observed a handful of times. The chain recombines TRBV18 with TRBJ1-5; D is unresolved. Germline V gene sequence: CDR1 KGHSH, CDR2 LQKENI. This CDR3 spans 14 amino acids. V gave up 2 bases and J gave up 5 bases, with 10 bases separating them. The CDR3 region has the DNA TGTGCCAGCTCACCAGGCAGAGGCGATCAGCCCCAGCATTTT. This translates into CASSPGRGDQPQHF.

The chain recombines TRBV12-3 or TRBV12-4 with TRBJ2-3, with TRBD1 as a possible D gene (6 bases). This CDR3 spans 16 amino acids. V was pared by 0 bases and J by 4 bases, with 14 bases between. The CDR3 protein is CASSLAHRDVSDTQYF. CDR3 DNA: TGTGCCAGCAGTTTAGCTCACAGGGATGTGTCAGATACGCAGTATTTT.

This clonotype was seen more than once but under ten times. This rearrangement joins TRBV27 to TRBJ2-7; the D gene is possibly TRBD2 (6 bases). Germline lookup yields CDR1 MNHEY and CDR2 SMNVEV (reference sequence). V lost 0 bases, J lost 5 bases, and 14 bases lay in between. The CDR3 totals 15 residues. The CDR3 loop is CASSLSRRVGDEQYF. CDR3 nucleotide sequence: TGTGCCAGCAGTTTATCCCGGAGGGTGGGGGACGAGCAGTACTTC.